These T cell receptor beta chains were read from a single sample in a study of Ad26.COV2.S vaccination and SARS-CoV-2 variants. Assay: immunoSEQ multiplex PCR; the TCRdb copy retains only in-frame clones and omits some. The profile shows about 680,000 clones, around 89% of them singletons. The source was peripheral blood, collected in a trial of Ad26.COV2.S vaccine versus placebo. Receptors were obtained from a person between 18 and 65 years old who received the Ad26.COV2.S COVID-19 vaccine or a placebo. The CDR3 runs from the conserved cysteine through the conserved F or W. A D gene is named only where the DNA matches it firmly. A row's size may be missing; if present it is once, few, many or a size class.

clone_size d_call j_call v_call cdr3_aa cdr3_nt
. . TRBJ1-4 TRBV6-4 CASSASTGSEKLFF TGTGCCAGCAGTGCCTCTACAGGGAGTGAAAAACTGTTTTTT
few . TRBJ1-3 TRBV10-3 CAISESGSGNTIYF TGTGCCATCAGTGAGTCGGGATCTGGAAACACCATATATTTT
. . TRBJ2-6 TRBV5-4 CASSPNYASSGANVLTF TGTGCCAGCAGCCCGAATTACGCCAGCTCTGGGGCCAACGTCCTGACTTTC
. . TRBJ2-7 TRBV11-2 CASSLTAPEQYF TGTGCCAGCAGCTTGACGGCCCCCGAGCAGTACTTC
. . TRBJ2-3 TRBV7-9 CASSSWTDTQYF TGTGCCAGCAGCTCATGGACAGATACGCAGTATTTT
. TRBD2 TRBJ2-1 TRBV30 CAWSDGRGGPTYNEQFF TGTGCCTGGAGTGATGGGAGGGGCGGGCCGACCTACAATGAGCAGTTCTTC
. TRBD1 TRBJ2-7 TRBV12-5 CASGPRDRAYEQYF TGTGCTAGTGGTCCGCGGGACAGGGCCTACGAGCAGTACTTC
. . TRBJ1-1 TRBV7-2 CASSLLGGNTEAFF TGTGCCAGCAGCTTACTGGGGGGGAACACTGAAGCTTTCTTT
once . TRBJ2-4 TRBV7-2 CASSLEGWRVLAKNIQYF TGTGCCAGCAGCCTAGAGGGGTGGAGGGTACTAGCCAAAAACATTCAGTACTTC
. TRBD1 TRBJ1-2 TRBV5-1 CASSSQGADGYTF TGCGCCAGCAGCTCACAGGGGGCGGATGGCTACACCTTC
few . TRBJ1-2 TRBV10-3 CAIGSYTF TGTGCCATCGGGAGCTACACCTTC
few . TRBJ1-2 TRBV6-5 CASSLDRGSYGYTF TGTGCCAGCAGTTTGGATCGCGGGTCCTATGGCTACACCTTC
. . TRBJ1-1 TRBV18 CASSLQGETEAFF TGTGCCAGCTCACTACAGGGTGAGACTGAAGCTTTCTTT
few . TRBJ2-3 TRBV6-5 CASSYGVRRDTQYF TGTGCCAGCAGTTACGGGGTGAGGCGAGATACGCAGTATTTT
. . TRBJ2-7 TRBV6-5 CASREGYSYEQYF TGTGCCAGCAGGGAGGGGTACTCCTACGAGCAGTACTTC
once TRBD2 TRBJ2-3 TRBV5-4 CASSPPSGGVSDTQYF TGTGCCAGCAGCCCCCCTAGCGGGGGGGTGTCAGATACGCAGTATTTT
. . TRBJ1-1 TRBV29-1 CSVEFTLNTEAFF TGCAGCGTTGAATTTACACTGAACACTGAAGCTTTCTTT
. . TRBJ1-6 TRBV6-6 CASSYVTGGSPLHF TGTGCCAGCAGTTACGTGACAGGCGGTTCACCCCTCCACTTT
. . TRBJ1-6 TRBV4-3 CASSQHGGLSSYNSPLHF TGCGCCAGCAGCCAACATGGGGGACTTAGCTCCTATAATTCACCCCTCCACTTT
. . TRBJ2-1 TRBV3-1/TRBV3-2 CASSQGTSSYNEQFF TGTGCCAGCAGCCAAGGGACGAGCTCCTACAATGAGCAGTTCTTC
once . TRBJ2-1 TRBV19 CASSIDRVGSEQFF TGTGCCAGTAGTATCGACAGGGTCGGGAGTGAGCAGTTCTTC
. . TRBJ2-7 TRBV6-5 CASREKGGLYEQYF TGTGCCAGCAGGGAGAAAGGGGGTCTGTACGAGCAGTACTTC
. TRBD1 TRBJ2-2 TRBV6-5 CASLRTGGLTGELFF TGTGCCAGCTTACGGACAGGGGGCTTGACCGGGGAGCTGTTTTTT
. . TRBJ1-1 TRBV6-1 CASSELGHVNTEAFF TGTGCCAGCAGTGAACTTGGACACGTGAACACTGAAGCTTTCTTT
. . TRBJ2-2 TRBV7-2 CASSLPTGSTGELFF TGTGCCAGCAGCTTGCCAACGGGGTCAACCGGGGAGCTGTTTTTT
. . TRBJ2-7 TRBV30 CAWSPRPIYEQYF TGTGCCTGGAGCCCTAGACCCATCTACGAGCAGTACTTC
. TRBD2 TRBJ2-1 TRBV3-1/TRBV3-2 CASSQEIAGAHEQFF TGTGCCAGCAGCCAAGAAATAGCGGGGGCGCATGAGCAGTTCTTC
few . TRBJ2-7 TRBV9 CASSVGRASNEQYF TGTGCCAGCAGCGTAGGCAGGGCCTCTAACGAGCAGTACTTC
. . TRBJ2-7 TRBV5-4 CASSLPDRHEQYF TGTGCCAGCAGCTTGCCAGACCGCCACGAGCAGTACTTC
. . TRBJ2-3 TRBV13 CASSLRGEGQGQYF TGTGCCAGCAGCTTGAGGGGGGAGGGCCAGGGGCAGTATTTT
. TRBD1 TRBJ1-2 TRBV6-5 CASARGGGSYYGYTF TGTGCCAGCGCCCGGGGAGGGGGCTCGTACTATGGCTACACCTTC
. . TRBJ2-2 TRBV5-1 CASKGNRMNTGELFF TGCGCCAGCAAGGGAAACAGAATGAACACCGGGGAGCTGTTTTTT
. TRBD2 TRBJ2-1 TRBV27 CASGSGLAGVYEQFF TGTGCCAGCGGGTCTGGACTAGCGGGAGTATATGAGCAGTTCTTC
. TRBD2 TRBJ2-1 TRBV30 CAWSKASGLGQFF TGTGCCTGGAGTAAGGCTAGCGGTCTCGGGCAGTTCTTC
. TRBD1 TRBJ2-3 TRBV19 CASTPGQGVPDTQYF TGTGCCAGTACCCCGGGACAGGGGGTACCAGATACGCAGTATTTT
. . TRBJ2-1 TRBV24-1 CATSEPGRIHEQFF TGTGCCACCAGTGAGCCAGGGAGAATCCATGAGCAGTTCTTC
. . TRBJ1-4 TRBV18 CASSSSTRWGEKLFF TGTGCCAGCTCATCCTCGACACGGTGGGGTGAAAAACTGTTTTTT
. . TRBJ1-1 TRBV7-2 CASSRGGSEQAFF TGTGCCAGCAGTAGAGGGGGGTCGGAACAGGCTTTCTTT
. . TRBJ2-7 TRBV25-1 CASSEYLGVEYEQYF TGTGCCAGCAGTGAATATCTGGGCGTCGAATACGAGCAGTACTTC
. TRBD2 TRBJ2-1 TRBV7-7 CASSLGVAGGYNEQFF TGTGCTAGCAGCTTAGGGGTAGCGGGAGGGTACAATGAGCAGTTCTTC
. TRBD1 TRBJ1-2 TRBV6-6 CASRDRTNYGYTF TGTGCCAGCAGGGACAGGACAAACTATGGCTACACCTTC
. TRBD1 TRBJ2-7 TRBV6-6 CASSYLDRGYEQYF TGTGCCAGCAGTTACCTCGACAGGGGATACGAGCAGTACTTC
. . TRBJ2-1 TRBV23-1 CASSHFAFNEQFF TGCGCCAGCAGTCATTTTGCTTTCAATGAGCAGTTCTTC
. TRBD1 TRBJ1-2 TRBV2 CASDRDRVAGYTF TGTGCCAGTGACCGGGACAGGGTAGCTGGCTACACCTTC
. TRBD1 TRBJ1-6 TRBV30 CAWTPGQNSPLHF TGTGCCTGGACACCGGGACAGAATTCACCCCTCCACTTT
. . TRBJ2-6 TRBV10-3 CAIRASTGTSTRGANVLTF TGTGCCATCAGAGCAAGCACAGGGACTTCAACTCGCGGGGCCAACGTCCTGACTTTC
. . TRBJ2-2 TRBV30 CAWSADRANTGELFF TGTGCCTGGAGTGCGGACAGAGCGAACACCGGGGAGCTGTTTTTT
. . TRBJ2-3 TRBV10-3 CASGASEGTQYF TGTGCCTCGGGGGCTAGCGAGGGGACGCAGTATTTT